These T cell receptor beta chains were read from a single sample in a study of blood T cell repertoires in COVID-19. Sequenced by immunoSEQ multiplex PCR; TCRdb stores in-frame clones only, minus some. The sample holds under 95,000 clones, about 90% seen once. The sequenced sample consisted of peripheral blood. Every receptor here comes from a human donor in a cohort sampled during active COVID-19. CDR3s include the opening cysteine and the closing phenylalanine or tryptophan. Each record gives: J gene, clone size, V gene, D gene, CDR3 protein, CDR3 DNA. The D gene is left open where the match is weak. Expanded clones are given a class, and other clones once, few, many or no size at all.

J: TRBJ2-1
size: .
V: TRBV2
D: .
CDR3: CASSEERVRSGNEQFF
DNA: TGTGCCAGCAGTGAAGAGAGGGTTCGGTCCGGCAATGAGCAGTTCTTC

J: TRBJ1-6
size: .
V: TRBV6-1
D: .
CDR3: CASSETFSYNSPLHF
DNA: TGTGCCAGCAGTGAAACATTTTCCTATAATTCACCCCTCCACTTT

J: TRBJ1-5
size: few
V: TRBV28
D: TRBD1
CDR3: CASSTGDQPQHF
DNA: TGTGCCAGCAGTACAGGGGACCAGCCCCAGCATTTT

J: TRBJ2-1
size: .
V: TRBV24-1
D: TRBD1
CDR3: CATSESGQGYYNEQFF
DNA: TGTGCCACCAGTGAATCCGGACAGGGGTATTATAATGAGCAGTTCTTC

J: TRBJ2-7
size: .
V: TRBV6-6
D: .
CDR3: CASSFDNRDRGGEQYF
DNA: TGTGCCAGCAGTTTCGACAATCGGGACAGAGGGGGGGAGCAGTACTTC

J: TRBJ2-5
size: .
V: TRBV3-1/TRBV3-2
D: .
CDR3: CASSQDQRRETQYF
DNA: TGTGCCAGCAGCCAAGACCAGCGGCGCGAGACCCAGTACTTC

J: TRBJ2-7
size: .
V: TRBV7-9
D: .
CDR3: CASSSPRGISYEQYF
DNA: TGTGCCAGCAGCTCCCCCAGGGGTATCTCCTACGAGCAGTACTTC

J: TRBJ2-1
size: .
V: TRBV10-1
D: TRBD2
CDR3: CASSVLAGVPEQFF
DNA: TGCGCCAGCAGTGTATTAGCGGGGGTTCCTGAGCAGTTCTTC

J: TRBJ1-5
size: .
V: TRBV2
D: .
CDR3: CASSAEQGGQPQHF
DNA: TGTGCCAGCAGTGCGGAACAGGGCGGGCAGCCCCAGCATTTT

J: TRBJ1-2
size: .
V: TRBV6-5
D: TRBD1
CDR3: CASSTGTGDYGYTF
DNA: TGTGCCAGCAGTACAGGGACAGGGGACTATGGCTACACCTTC

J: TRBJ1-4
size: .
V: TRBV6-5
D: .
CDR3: CASSPRGSQGEKLFF
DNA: TGTGCCAGCAGCCCCCGGGGGTCTCAGGGTGAAAAACTGTTTTTT

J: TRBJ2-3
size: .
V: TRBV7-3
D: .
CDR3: CASSLGAGAVRDTQYF
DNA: TGTGCCAGCAGCTTAGGGGCAGGGGCAGTGAGGGATACGCAGTATTTT

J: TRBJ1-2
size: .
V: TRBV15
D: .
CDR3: CATSRPTAESFNYGYTF
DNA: TGTGCCACCAGCAGACCAACAGCGGAATCCTTTAACTATGGCTACACCTTC

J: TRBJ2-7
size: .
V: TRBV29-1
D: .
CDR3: CSVEGSGNTYEQYF
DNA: TGCAGCGTTGAAGGGAGCGGCAACACCTACGAGCAGTACTTC

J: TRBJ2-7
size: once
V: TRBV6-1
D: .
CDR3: CASSEGGSYEQYF
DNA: TGTGCCAGCAGTGAGGGGGGCTCCTACGAGCAGTACTTC

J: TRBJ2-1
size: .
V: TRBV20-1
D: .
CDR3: CSASSISDPGKEEQFF
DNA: TGCAGTGCTAGTTCGATAAGCGACCCGGGAAAGGAGGAGCAGTTCTTC

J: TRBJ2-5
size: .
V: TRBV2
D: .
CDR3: CASSGGRAKETQYF
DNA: TGTGCCAGCAGTGGGGGCAGGGCCAAGGAGACCCAGTACTTC

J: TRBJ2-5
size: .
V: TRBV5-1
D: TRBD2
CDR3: CASSLKGLAGGFQETQYF
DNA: TGCGCCAGCAGCTTGAAGGGGCTAGCGGGGGGGTTCCAAGAGACCCAGTACTTC

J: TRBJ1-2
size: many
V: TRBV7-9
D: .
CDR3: CASSRTDLNYGYTF
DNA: TGTGCCAGCAGCCGGACAGACCTGAACTATGGCTACACCTTC

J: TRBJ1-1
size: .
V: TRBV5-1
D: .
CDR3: CASSLDEHTEAFF
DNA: TGCGCCAGCAGCTTGGATGAGCACACTGAAGCTTTCTTT

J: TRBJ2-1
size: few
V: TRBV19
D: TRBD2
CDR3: CASRTSGSYNEQFF
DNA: TGTGCCAGTAGGACTAGCGGCTCCTACAATGAGCAGTTCTTC

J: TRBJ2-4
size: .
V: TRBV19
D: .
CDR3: CASSPVLVPRRVSIQYF
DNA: TGTGCCAGTTCCCCCGTGTTAGTTCCTCGTCGTGTTAGCATTCAGTACTTC

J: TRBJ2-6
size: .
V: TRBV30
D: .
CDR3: CAWSAGVAGANVLTF
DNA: TGTGCCTGGAGTGCAGGGGTGGCTGGGGCCAACGTCCTGACTTTC

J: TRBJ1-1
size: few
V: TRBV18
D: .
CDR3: CASSPVDRRNTEAFF
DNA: TGTGCCAGCTCACCAGTCGACAGGAGGAACACTGAAGCTTTCTTT

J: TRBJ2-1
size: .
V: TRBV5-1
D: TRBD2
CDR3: CASSSSGLAGGPGDEQFF
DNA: TGCGCCAGCAGCTCCTCGGGACTAGCGGGAGGGCCGGGGGATGAGCAGTTCTTC

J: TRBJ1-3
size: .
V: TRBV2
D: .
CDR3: CAGSSYLSGNTIYF
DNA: TGTGCCGGCAGCTCTTATCTCTCTGGAAACACCATATATTTT

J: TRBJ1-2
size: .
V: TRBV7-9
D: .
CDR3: CASSFTGNGYTF
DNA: TGTGCCAGCAGCTTCACAGGGAACGGCTACACCTTC

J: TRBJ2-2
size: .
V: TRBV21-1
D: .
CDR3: CASSAETSGGELGNTGELFF
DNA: TGTGCCAGCAGCGCAGAGACTAGCGGGGGGGAATTAGGGAACACCGGGGAGCTGTTTTTT

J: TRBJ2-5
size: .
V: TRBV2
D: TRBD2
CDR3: CALPRRREVPETQYF
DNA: TGTGCCCTCCCCCGCAGGCGGGAGGTCCCAGAGACCCAGTACTTC

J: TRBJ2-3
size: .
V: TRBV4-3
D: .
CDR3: CASSRSRATDTQYF
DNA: TGCGCCAGCAGTCGTTCCAGGGCCACAGATACGCAGTATTTT

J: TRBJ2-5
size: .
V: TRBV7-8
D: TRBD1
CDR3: CASSLGTGSEGETQYF
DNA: TGTGCCAGCAGCTTAGGGACAGGGTCGGAGGGGGAGACCCAGTACTTC

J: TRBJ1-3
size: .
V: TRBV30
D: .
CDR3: CAWSRGGSGNTIYF
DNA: TGTGCCTGGAGCCGGGGGGGCTCTGGAAACACCATATATTTT

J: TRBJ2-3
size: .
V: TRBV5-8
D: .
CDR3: CASRTDSASTDTQYF
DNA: TGTGCCAGCAGAACGGACTCAGCTAGCACAGATACGCAGTATTTT

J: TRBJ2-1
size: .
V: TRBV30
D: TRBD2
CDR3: CAWETSGRAFTQFF
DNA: TGTGCCTGGGAGACTAGCGGGAGGGCCTTTACGCAGTTCTTC

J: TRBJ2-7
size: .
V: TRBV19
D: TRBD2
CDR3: CASSMFGGDRDEQYF
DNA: TGTGCCAGTAGTATGTTCGGGGGGGATCGAGACGAGCAGTACTTC

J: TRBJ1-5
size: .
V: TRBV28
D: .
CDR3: CASSPAGQPQHF
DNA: TGTGCCAGCAGCCCCGCCGGTCAGCCCCAGCATTTT

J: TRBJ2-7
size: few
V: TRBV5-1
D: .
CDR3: CASSQGRASYEQYF
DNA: TGCGCCAGCAGCCAGGGGAGGGCGTCCTACGAGCAGTACTTC

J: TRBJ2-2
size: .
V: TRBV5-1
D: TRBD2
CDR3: CASSLAGGGTGELFF
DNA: TGCGCCAGCAGCTTGGCCGGGGGGGGGACCGGGGAGCTGTTTTTT

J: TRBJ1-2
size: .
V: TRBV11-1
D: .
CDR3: CASSLGLEQIYGYTF
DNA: TGTGCCAGCAGCTTAGGGTTGGAGCAGATCTATGGCTACACCTTC

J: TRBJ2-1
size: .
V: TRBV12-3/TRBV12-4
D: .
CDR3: CASSSSSYNEQFF
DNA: TGTGCCAGCAGCTCGAGCTCCTACAATGAGCAGTTCTTC

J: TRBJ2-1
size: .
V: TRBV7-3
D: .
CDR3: CASSPPGVNEQFF
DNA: TGTGCCAGCAGCCCCCCGGGAGTGAATGAGCAGTTCTTC

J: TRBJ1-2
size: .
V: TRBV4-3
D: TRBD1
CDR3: CASSRNSGTGSYGYTF
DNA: TGCGCCAGCAGCCGCAACAGTGGGACAGGGAGCTATGGCTACACCTTC

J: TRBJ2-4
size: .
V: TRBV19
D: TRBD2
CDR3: CASSALAAGKNIQYF
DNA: TGTGCCAGTAGTGCACTAGCGGCGGGTAAAAACATTCAGTACTTC

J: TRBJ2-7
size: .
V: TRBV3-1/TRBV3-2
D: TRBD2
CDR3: CASKKAGGHSYEQYF
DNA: TGTGCCAGCAAAAAGGCGGGGGGGCATTCCTACGAGCAGTACTTC

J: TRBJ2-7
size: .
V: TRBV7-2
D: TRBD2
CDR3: CASSLGVAGAYEQYF
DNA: TGTGCCAGCAGCTTAGGGGTAGCGGGGGCCTACGAGCAGTACTTC

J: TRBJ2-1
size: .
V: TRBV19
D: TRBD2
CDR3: CASRGGGAYNEQFF
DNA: TGTGCCAGTAGGGGCGGGGGAGCCTACAATGAGCAGTTCTTC

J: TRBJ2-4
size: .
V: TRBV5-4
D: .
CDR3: CASSRGVRAKNIQYF
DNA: TGTGCCAGCAGCCGCGGGGTTCGAGCCAAAAACATTCAGTACTTC

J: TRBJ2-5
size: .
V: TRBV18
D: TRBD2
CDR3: CASSPVLAGETQYF
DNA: TGTGCCAGCTCACCGGTTCTAGCGGGAGAGACCCAGTACTTC

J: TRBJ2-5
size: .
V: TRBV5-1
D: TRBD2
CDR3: CASSRGGLAYGETQYF
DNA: TGCGCCAGCAGCCGAGGGGGACTAGCATATGGGGAGACCCAGTACTTC

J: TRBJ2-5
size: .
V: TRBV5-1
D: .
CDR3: CASSLGTEETQYF
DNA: TGCGCCAGCAGCTTGGGGACAGAAGAGACCCAGTACTTC

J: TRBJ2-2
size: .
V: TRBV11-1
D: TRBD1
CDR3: CASSLGQGNGELFF
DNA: TGTGCCAGCAGCTTAGGACAGGGGAACGGGGAGCTGTTTTTT